The 5 T cell receptor beta chains in this list originate from one sample, sequenced in a study of T cells in Graves' hyperthyroidism and ophthalmopathy (dated by TCRdb to about 2019). Libraries were made using multiplex PCR. Sequencing relied on an Illumina HiSeq 2000. The TCR beta CDR3 regions were amplified from the RNA transcripts. For the first round of RT-PCR on the TCR CDR3, the HTBI primer set was used together with the Qiagen OneStep RT-PCR kit. TCRdb reprocessing: public reads trimmed at Q25 with fastp, clones called with MiXCR, in-frame beta chains kept. All rows with the same CDR3 protein become a single entry with the most common DNA and genes. This sample is represented by about 570,000 distinct CDR3 sequences; 40% to 55% of them were singletons. Clones ranked in the top ten supply around 17% of the sample. The sample comprised peripheral blood or thyroid tissue (not recorded which). These receptors all stem from an adult woman with Graves' disease, either hyperthyroidism or ophthalmopathy (not recorded which).

This clonotype showed up just once. V is TRBV27 and J is TRBJ2-2, with a tentative D call TRBD2 (5 bases). Germline CDR1 and CDR2: MNHEY and SMNVEV (reference sequence). The CDR3 contains 15 residues. Trimming removed 6 bases from V and 2 bases from J, with 13 bases in between. The CDR3 region has the DNA TGTGCCAGCAGCCAACTAGTGGGTAACACCGGGGAGCTGTTTTTT. Amino acid sequence: CASSQLVGNTGELFF.

This clonotype was counted ten times or more. The CDR3 DNA follows: TGTGCCAGCAGTGAAGCGGGTTGGGGCGCCACGGGGGAGCAGTACTTC. Its protein product is CASSEAGWGATGEQYF. V and J are TRBV6-1 and TRBJ2-7; either TRBD1 or TRBD2 may fit D (5 bases each). V was pared by 0 bases and J by 7 bases, with 19 bases between. This CDR3 region has 16 residues. Per germline, CDR1 MNHNS and CDR2 SASEGT.

This clonotype appeared many times. V usage is TRBV4-1 and J usage is TRBJ2-7; possibly TRBD1 for D (6 bases). The length of the CDR3 is 14 residues. The V end was cut by 5 bases, the J end by 0 bases, with 11 bases between. Germline CDR1 reads MGHRA; CDR2 reads YSYEKL. The CDR3 sequence: CASSTRQASYEQYF. CDR3 DNA sequence: TGCGCCAGCAGCACCCGACAGGCCTCCTACGAGCAGTACTTC.

The rearrangement joins TRBV4-2 to TRBJ2-7; TRBD1 might be the D (5 bases). The length of the CDR3 is 16 residues. Germline CDR1 is LGHNA and CDR2 is YNFKEQ. V dropped 0 bases and J dropped 0 bases, with 12 bases sitting between them. The CDR3 protein is CASSQEKDSSSYEQYF. The CDR3 region has the DNA TGTGCCAGCAGCCAAGAAAAAGACAGCTCCTCCTACGAGCAGTACTTC.

This clonotype was counted at least ten times. V is TRBV24-1 and J is TRBJ1-5; maybe TRBD1 (5 bases). The V end lost 6 bases, the J end lost 5 bases, and 13 bases lay between the germline ends. The length of the CDR3 is 14 residues. Germline V gene sequence: CDR1 KGHDR, CDR2 SFDVKD. CDR3 DNA sequence: TGTGCCACCAGTCGGGGGAATCATGATCAGCCCCAGCATTTT. Encoded protein: CATSRGNHDQPQHF.